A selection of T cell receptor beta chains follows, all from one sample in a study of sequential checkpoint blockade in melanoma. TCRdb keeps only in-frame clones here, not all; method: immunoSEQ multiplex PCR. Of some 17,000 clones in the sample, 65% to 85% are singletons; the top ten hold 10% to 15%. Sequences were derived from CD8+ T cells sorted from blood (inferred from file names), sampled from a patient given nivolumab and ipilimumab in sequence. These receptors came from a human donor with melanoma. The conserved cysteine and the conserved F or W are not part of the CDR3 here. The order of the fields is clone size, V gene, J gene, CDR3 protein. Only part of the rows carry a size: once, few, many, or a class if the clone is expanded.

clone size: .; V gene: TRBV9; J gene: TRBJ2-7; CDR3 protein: ASSVGTSGYEQY
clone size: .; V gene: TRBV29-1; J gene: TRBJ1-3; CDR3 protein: SVEAWDNSGNTIY
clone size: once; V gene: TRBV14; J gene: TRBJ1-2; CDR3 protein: ASSPQGGYGYT
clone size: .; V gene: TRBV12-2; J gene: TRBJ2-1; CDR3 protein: ASRLAPIAGGHQSYNEQF
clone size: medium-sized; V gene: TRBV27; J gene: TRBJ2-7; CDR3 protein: ASKGEGYEQY
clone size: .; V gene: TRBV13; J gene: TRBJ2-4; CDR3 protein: ASSTGLGENIQY
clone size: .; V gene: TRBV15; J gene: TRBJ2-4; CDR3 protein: ATSRSDRAKNIQY
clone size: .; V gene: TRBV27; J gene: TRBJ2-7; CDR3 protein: ASSLSATGLYEQY
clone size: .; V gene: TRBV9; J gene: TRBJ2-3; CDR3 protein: ASSWTGVTDTQY
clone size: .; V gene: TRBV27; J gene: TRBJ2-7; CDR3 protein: ASSFLSSVSSYEQY
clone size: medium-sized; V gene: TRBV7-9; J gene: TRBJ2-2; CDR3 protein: ASSRGSGELF